This paragraph covers one TCR beta chain sequence. The data were produced by immunoSEQ multiplex PCR, yet TCRdb's version contains in-frame clones alone and is incomplete. Among 350,000 to 450,000 clones listed, 80% to 95% were seen once. The entry originates in a study of Ad26.COV2.S vaccination and SARS-CoV-2 variants. The CDR3 runs to 16 residues. Germline V gives CDR1 SGHRS, CDR2 YFSETQ. Between the trimmed V and J ends, which lost 0 bases and 2 bases, there was a span of 14 bases. Treatment denoted: roughly 18 received Ad26.COV2.S at low or high dose, single or two shots; roughly five received placebo; per-sample allocation not given. The investigators took samples on day 63 after the first vaccine or placebo injection.

This rearrangement joins TRBV5-1 to TRBJ1-2; D unclear. The sample was peripheral blood, taken in a trial of Ad26.COV2.S vaccine versus placebo. The receptor comes from a person between 18 and 65 years old who received the Ad26.COV2.S COVID-19 vaccine or a placebo. The CDR3, as DNA: TGCGCCAGCAGCTTGGCCGCCCCGGCGCTCAACTATGGCTACACCTTC. Translated, it gives CASSLAAPALNYGYTF.